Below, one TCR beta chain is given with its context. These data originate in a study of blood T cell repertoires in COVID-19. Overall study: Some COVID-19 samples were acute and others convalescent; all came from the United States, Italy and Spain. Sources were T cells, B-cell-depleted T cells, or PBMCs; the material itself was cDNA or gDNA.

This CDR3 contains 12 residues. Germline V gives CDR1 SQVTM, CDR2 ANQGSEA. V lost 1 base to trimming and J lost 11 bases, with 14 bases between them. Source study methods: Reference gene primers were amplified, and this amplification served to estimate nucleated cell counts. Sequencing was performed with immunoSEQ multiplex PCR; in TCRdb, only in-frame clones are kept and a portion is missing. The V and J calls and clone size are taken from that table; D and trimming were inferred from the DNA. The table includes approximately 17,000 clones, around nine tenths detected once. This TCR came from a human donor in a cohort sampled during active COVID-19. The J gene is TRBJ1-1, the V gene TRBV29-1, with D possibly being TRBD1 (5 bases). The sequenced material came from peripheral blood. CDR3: CSVEGQGLDAFF. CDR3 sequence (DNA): TGCAGCGTTGAAGGGCAGGGCCTCGACGCTTTCTTT. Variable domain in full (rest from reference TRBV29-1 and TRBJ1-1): SAVISQKPSRDICQRGTSLTIQCQVDSQVTMMFWYRQQPGQSLTLIATANQGSEATYESGFVIDKFPISRPNLTFSTLTVSNMSPEDSSIYLCSVEGQGLDAFFGQGTRLTVV.